The entry below gives a single T cell receptor beta chain sequence along with its context. As yet, its antigen is unknown. This sample was taken from a study of shared clonotypes between healthy human individuals. Whole-study context: Used for every donor were three CD4 naive, three CD4 memory, two CD8 naive and one CD8 memory plate. Regarding the study as a whole: Few donors restricted represented genetic and exposure-history diversity. Investigators expected sequencing depth to affect clonotype sharing among donors. Relative to their counterparts shared across all four donors, non-shared clonotypes exhibited diminished generation probabilities.

Germline CDR1 reads SNHLY; CDR2 reads FYNNEI. V was clipped by 7 bases and J by 2 bases; unmatched bases: 14. The CDR3 totals 17 residues. The protocol was immunoSEQ multiplex PCR, while the TCRdb copy is restricted to in-frame clones and leaves out a portion. The sample contains about 2.4 million clones, approximately 93% of which appear only once. The chain has TRBV2 and TRBJ1-5, with 7 bases aligning to TRBD1. This receptor was identified in a man aged 18 to 30 in good health. Some clones in this sample may be carry-over from other donors' samples. The sequenced sample consisted of naive CD4+ T cells from PBMCs. Regarding subset: CD45RA+ positively selected. CDR3 amino acids: CASMFLRQGVGNQPQHF. The CDR3 DNA reads as TGTGCCAGCATGTTTCTAAGGCAGGGGGTTGGCAATCAGCCCCAGCATTTT. The whole variable domain, filled in from reference TRBV2 and TRBJ1-5, reads EPEVTQTPSHQVTQMGQEVILRCVPISNHLYFYWYRQILGQKVEFLVSFYNNEISEKSEIFDDQFSVERPDGSNFTLKIRSTKLEDSAMYFCASMFLRQGVGNQPQHFGDGTRLSIL.